This TCR beta chain originates from a study of cytomegalovirus exposure and HLA in healthy donors. PCR amplification relied on 60 Vbeta primers (plus 13 Jbeta primers). Some clones are missing from TCRdb's copy, which holds only in-frame ones; the method was immunoSEQ multiplex PCR. The repertoire holds fewer than 110,000 clones, with 60% to 80% as singletons. With 0 bases removed from V and 1 base from J, the gap between germline ends came to 6 bases. From germline, CDR1 is PRHDT and CDR2 FYEKMQ (reference sequence). The length of the CDR3 is 14 residues. The TCR comes from a man between 18 and 29 years old in good health and CMV-seronegative. Sequencing was done on a sample of PBMCs. The chain joins TRBV13 to TRBJ1-1; no definite D call. CDR3 region: CASSLGAGNTEAFF. CDR3 DNA: TGTGCCAGCAGCTTAGGTGCCGGGAACACTGAAGCTTTCTTT.